What follows are 30 T cell receptor beta chains derived from one specimen sequenced in a study of molecular identifiers for immune sequencing clone quantification (dated by TCRdb to the late 2010s). Receptors were amplified or captured by PCR. TCRdb records Illumina HiSeq 4000 as the sequencer. In TCRdb, the public reads were trimmed at Q25 with fastp and aligned with MiXCR, with productive beta chains retained. Rows merge per CDR3 protein into single entries with the most common DNA and genes. The sample data list about 60,000 distinct CDR3 sequences, and under 20% of these were observed just once. Of the sample, about 1.5% is held by the ten largest clones. The sequenced sample was naive CD8+ T cells from blood, with Jurkat cell RNA spiked in. Interpreted using the paper, the cell subset or site label stands for: FACS-sorted CD8+CD4-CCR7+CD45RA+ naive T cells. The receptors were sampled from a human donor in good health. Some libraries in this study had Jurkat cell RNA spiked in.

The chain links TRBV9 to TRBJ2-1; TRBD1 might be the D (5 bases). Germline CDR1 and CDR2: SGDLS and YYNGEE. V was clipped by 0 bases and J by 7 bases, with 8 bases between them. The CDR3 has 13 amino acids. The DNA for the CDR3 is TGTGCCAGCAGCGTAGGAAGGGGAAATGAGCAGTTCTTC. It translates to CASSVGRGNEQFF. Full variable domain (outside the CDR3, taken from reference TRBV9 and TRBJ2-1): DSGVTQTPKHLITATGQRVTLRCSPRSGDLSVYWYQQSLDQGLQFLIQYYNGEERAKGNILERFSAQQFPDLHSELNLSSLELGDSALYFCASSVGRGNEQFFGPGTRLTVL.

This clonotype was picked up many times. The genes are TRBV28 and TRBJ1-4; perhaps TRBD1 as D (6 bases). The V and J ends lost 4 bases and 8 bases respectively, with 14 bases between them. Germline V CDR1 and CDR2: MDHEN, SYDVKM. The CDR3 extends over 14 amino acids. CDR3 in amino acids: CASSSTGIVEKLFF. CDR3 DNA sequence: TGTGCCAGCAGTTCAACAGGGATCGTGGAAAAACTGTTTTTT.

Comments on this clonotype: With a much larger clone just one base away, this may be a read error. The chain has TRBV4-1 and TRBJ2-1, with TRBD2 identical over 11 bases. The CDR3 sequence is 17 residues long. The J segment lost 7 bases and the V segment lost 3 bases, leaving 11 bases of the junction unmatched. The germline V gene has CDR1 MGHRA and CDR2 YSYEKL. CDR3 in DNA: TGCGCCAGCAGCCAGGGACTAGCGGCAGTAGTTCTTAATGAGCAGTTCTTC. It encodes CASSQGLAAVVLNEQFF.

This clonotype was recorded a few times. The rearrangement links TRBV5-1 to TRBJ2-1, with 9 bases fitting TRBD2. Germline CDR1 and CDR2: SGHRS and YFSETQ. The CDR3 consists of 17 residues. V shed 4 bases and J 8 bases; nucleotides not matched to a gene: 16. The CDR3 is CASSDGLAHPPTHEQFF. The CDR3 DNA follows: TGCGCCAGCAGCGACGGACTAGCGCACCCTCCTACACATGAGCAGTTCTTC.

In this sample, this clonotype turned up a few times. The chain couples TRBV5-1 to TRBJ2-5; D is possibly TRBD2 (5 bases). The CDR3 is 14 amino acids. V was pared by 5 bases and J by 0 bases, with 11 bases between. Germline CDR1 SGHRS, CDR2 YFSETQ. CDR3 DNA: TGCGCCAGCAGTAAGCGGTTGGACCAAGAGACCCAGTACTTC. It yields the protein CASSKRLDQETQYF.

This clonotype was picked up many times. This chain uses TRBV6-2 or TRBV6-3 with TRBJ2-7; possibly TRBD2 for D (6 bases). This CDR3 comprises 12 residues. CDR1 and CDR2 (germline): MNHEY, SVGEGT. V lost 4 bases and J lost 5, with 9 bases in between. CDR3 sequence (DNA): TGTGCCAGCAGTTTTTGGGGGGACGAGCAGTACTTC. Protein product: CASSFWGDEQYF.

This clonotype has a count of ten or more. The gene calls are TRBV23-1 and TRBJ1-2; D is uncertain. TRBV23-1 carries the ORF label, with uncertain function. This CDR3 contains 15 residues. The V end lost 8 bases, the J end lost 2 bases, and 18 bases lay between the germline ends. The CDR3 nucleotides read TGCGCCAGCTCCCGGAGGAGGGAAGGGAACTATGGCTACACCTTC. Translating gives CASSRRREGNYGYTF.

This clonotype was seen a few times. This chain connects TRBV11-3 to TRBJ2-7; 8 bases fit TRBD2. V gave up 5 bases and J gave up 5 bases; unmatched junction bases: 11. Germline CDR1 is SGHNT and CDR2 is YENEEA. The CDR3 is made up of 15 amino acids. CDR3 nucleotide sequence: TGTGCCAGCAGCCCCCCGATGGGTAGCGGGAACGAGCAGTACTTC. Amino acids: CASSPPMGSGNEQYF.

In this sample, this clonotype turned up many times. The chain joins TRBV5-1 to TRBJ2-3; 7 nucleotides line up with TRBD2. The CDR3 contains 17 residues. The V gene end was trimmed by 4 bases and the J gene end by 0 bases; junction bases not matched to a gene: 11. From germline, CDR1 is SGHRS and CDR2 YFSETQ. CDR3 residues: CASSPVPPGGSTDTQYF. CDR3 DNA sequence: TGCGCCAGCAGCCCGGTACCTCCGGGGGGTAGCACAGATACGCAGTATTTT.

This clonotype was seen ten or more times. V gene TRBV4-1 combines with J gene TRBJ2-7; TRBD2 matches 9 bases. The CDR3 has 14 amino acids. The germline gives CDR1 MGHRA, CDR2 YSYEKL. Trimming cost V 4 bases and J 2 bases; bases outside gene matches: 3. CDR3 loop: CASSPLAGTYEQYF. The CDR3 nucleotides read TGCGCCAGCAGCCCCCTAGCGGGAACCTACGAGCAGTACTTC.

About this clonotype: Just one base apart from a much larger clone, this may be a read error. This chain joins TRBV27 and TRBJ2-1; 11 bases are shared with TRBD2. CDR3 size: 14 residues. Germline CDR1 reads MNHEY; CDR2 reads SMNVEV (reference sequence). DNA for the CDR3: TGTGCCGGCAGCCTAGCGGGAGGTAACGGTGAGCAGTTCTTC. Amino acid sequence: CAGSLAGGNGEQFF.

About this clonotype: It may be a read error: a sequence one base away is much more abundant. The chain joins TRBV27 to TRBJ2-1; tentative D call: TRBD2 (7 bases). CDR3 length: 16 amino acids. CDR1 MNHEY and CDR2 SMNVEV come from the germline V gene (reference sequence). The CDR3: CASGLVGSRGANEQFF. The CDR3 DNA follows: TGTGCCAGCGGTTTAGTCGGCAGCCGGGGGGCAAATGAGCAGTTCTTC.

V is TRBV12-3 or TRBV12-4 and J is TRBJ2-7; D might be TRBD2 (5 bases). Trimming removed 6 bases at V and 7 bases at J, with 22 bases between. This CDR3 comprises 15 residues. The CDR3 sequence is CASSYPIDHTREQYF. In nucleotides, the CDR3 is TGTGCCAGCAGCTATCCCATCGACCATACTAGGGAGCAGTACTTC.

This clonotype occurred many times. The J gene is TRBJ2-3, the V gene TRBV7-9, with 7 bases aligning to TRBD2. CDR1 is SEHNR, CDR2 FQNEAQ, per germline (reference sequence). Germline trimming cut 1 base from V and 2 bases from J; bases unmatched to any gene: 6. The CDR3 has 16 residues. Written as DNA, the CDR3 is TGTGCCAGCAGCTTAGATCCTAGCGGAGACACAGATACGCAGTATTTT. Translated: CASSLDPSGDTDTQYF. The variable domain in full, completed from reference TRBV7-9 and TRBJ2-3, reads DTGVSQNPRHKITKRGQNVTFRCDPISEHNRLYWYRQTLGQGPEFLTYFQNEAQLEKSRLLSDRFSAERPKGSFSTLEIQRTEQGDSAMYLCASSLDPSGDTDTQYFGPGTRLTVL.

The sample holds many counts of this clonotype. The genes are TRBV7-9 and TRBJ2-7; D not resolved. Germline values: CDR1 SEHNR, CDR2 FQNEAQ (reference sequence). The CDR3 sequence is 12 residues long. V was clipped by 4 bases and J by 6 bases, with 10 bases between them. This CDR3 reads CASSSPQFEQYF. For the CDR3, the DNA is TGTGCCAGCAGCTCTCCTCAGTTCGAGCAGTACTTC. The full variable domain, completed using reference TRBV7-9 and TRBJ2-7, is DTGVSQNPRHKITKRGQNVTFRCDPISEHNRLYWYRQTLGQGPEFLTYFQNEAQLEKSRLLSDRFSAERPKGSFSTLEIQRTEQGDSAMYLCASSSPQFEQYFGPGTRLTVT.

This clonotype was found many times. The rearrangement joins TRBV28 to TRBJ2-7; 10 positions match TRBD2. Germline lookup yields CDR1 MDHEN and CDR2 SYDVKM. The trim removed 6 bases at V and 1 base at J, leaving 6 bases unmatched. The CDR3 is made up of 15 amino acids. As DNA, the CDR3 is TGTGCCAGCAGGCCCGCGACTAGCGGGTCCTACGAGCAGTACTTC. Amino acid sequence: CASRPATSGSYEQYF.

This clonotype was found a few times. This chain connects TRBV4-1 to TRBJ2-3; 7 bases are shared with TRBD2. V lost 5 bases to trimming and J lost 0 bases; unmatched junction nucleotides: 14. Per germline, CDR1 MGHRA and CDR2 YSYEKL. The CDR3 length is 18 residues. CDR3 bases: TGCGCCAGCAGCGAAATTGGTGTTAGCGGGCCTAGCACAGATACGCAGTATTTT. Encoded protein: CASSEIGVSGPSTDTQYF.

The CDR3 protein is CASSGQGRYQETQYF. The CDR3 DNA follows: TGTGCCAGCAGCGGCCAGGGGAGGTACCAAGAGACCCAGTACTTC. The chain employs TRBV5-5 and TRBJ2-5; D is perhaps TRBD1 or TRBD2 (6 bases each). The CDR3 contains 15 residues. CDR1 and CDR2 (germline): SGHKS, YYEKEE (reference sequence). Deletions cut 4 bases from V and 0 bases from J, with 13 bases between.

The sample holds many counts of this clonotype. The gene calls are TRBV6-2 or TRBV6-3 and TRBJ2-1; no definite D call. Germline V CDR1 and CDR2: MNHEY, SVGEGT. The CDR3 loop spans 16 amino acids. Trimming removed 5 bases from V and 1 base from J, with 15 bases in between. The CDR3 sequence: CASSTPRLVSYNEQFF. DNA of the CDR3: TGTGCCAGCAGTACCCCTCGACTGGTTTCCTACAATGAGCAGTTCTTC.

This clonotype has more than one count but fewer than ten. The gene calls are TRBV12-3 or TRBV12-4 and TRBJ1-1; TRBD1 matches 10 bases. The CDR3 is 16 residues long. Germline trimming cut 3 bases from V and 2 bases from J; bases unmatched to any gene: 6. The CDR3 sequence: CASSFGTGVLNTEAFF. The CDR3 DNA is TGTGCCAGCAGTTTTGGGACAGGGGTTCTAAACACTGAAGCTTTCTTT.

This clonotype came up many times. The chain is built from TRBV3-1 and TRBJ2-3, with 7 bases identical to TRBD2. The CDR3 is 14 residues long. Trimming at V came to 4 bases and at J to 6 bases, leaving 7 bases not matched to a gene. Germline V gene lookup returns CDR1 LGHDT and CDR2 YNNKEL (reference sequence). CDR3 loop: CASSPRGSKDTQYF. The CDR3 DNA reads as TGTGCCAGCAGCCCCCGCGGGAGTAAGGATACGCAGTATTTT.

This clonotype was detected once. A much more abundant neighbour one base away suggests this may be a read error. This chain joins TRBV7-9 and TRBJ2-7; no clear D gene. From germline, CDR1 is SEHNR and CDR2 FQNEAQ (reference sequence). The CDR3 covers 13 residues. Trimming took 7 bases from V and 5 from J, leaving 15 bases between them. DNA for the CDR3: TGTGCCAGCATGGAGATACTCCTTGACGAGCAGTACTTC. Protein product: CASMEILLDEQYF.

The V call is TRBV27, the J call TRBJ2-3; TRBD2 matches at 8 bases. The germline gives CDR1 MNHEY, CDR2 SMNVEV (reference sequence). The CDR3 is 16 amino acids. After removal of 3 bases from V and 5 bases from J, the junction contained 10 bases not matched to a gene. This CDR3 reads CASSFGSGRVVDTQYF. For the CDR3, the DNA is TGTGCCAGCAGTTTTGGCAGCGGGAGAGTAGTAGATACGCAGTATTTT.

This clonotype was found many times. The J gene is TRBJ1-5, the V gene TRBV12-3 or TRBV12-4, with D uncertain. Trimming cost V 6 bases and J 4 bases, with 10 bases left between them. The CDR3 length is 13 residues. CDR3 DNA sequence: TGTGCCAGCAGCTTCAGCGTAAATCAGCCCCAGCATTTT. Its translation: CASSFSVNQPQHF.

This clonotype has more than one count but fewer than ten. The V call is TRBV24-1, the J call TRBJ2-5; D is ambiguous. The CDR3 covers 15 residues. Between the trimmed V and J ends, which lost 1 base and 0 bases, there was a span of 8 bases. CDR1 is KGHDR, CDR2 SFDVKD, per germline. The CDR3 bases are TGTGCCACCAGTGATTTTTCCGCGTACCAAGAGACCCAGTACTTC. This translates into CATSDFSAYQETQYF.

This clonotype occurred many times. The rearrangement links TRBV5-1 to TRBJ2-7; 7 nucleotides match TRBD1. CDR3 length: 15 amino acids. Unmatched junction bases numbered 10, after V lost 4 bases and J lost 3 bases. CDR1 is SGHRS, CDR2 YFSETQ, per germline. CDR3 nucleotide sequence: TGCGCCAGCAGCCCCTCGGGGACAGATTTCTACGAGCAGTACTTC. Its protein product is CASSPSGTDFYEQYF.

Concerning this clonotype: The junction and the germline gene differ at one end; a read error may be behind it. CDR3 sequence reads: CAIRENTGVLFF. The CDR3 coding sequence is TGTGCCATCAGGGAAAATACCGGGGTGCTGTTTTTT. The chain is built from TRBV10-3 and TRBJ2-2; possible D gene TRBD2, 5 bases. Germline-derived CDR1 and CDR2 are ENHRY and SYGVKD. This CDR3 is built from 12 residues.

This clonotype was seen a few times. This chain uses TRBV5-5 with TRBJ2-7; 11 nucleotides line up with TRBD1. Germline CDR1 SGHKS, CDR2 YYEKEE (reference sequence). V was clipped by 4 bases and J by 2 bases; unmatched bases: 8. CDR3 length: 16 residues. CDR3 coding DNA: TGTGCCAGCAGCCCTAGGACAGGGGGCTTAACCTACGAGCAGTACTTC. This gives the protein CASSPRTGGLTYEQYF.

This clonotype was found many times. The CDR3 nucleotides read TGTGCCAGCAGGCATAAGGGACTAGCCTACAATGAGCAGTTCTTC. It yields the protein CASRHKGLAYNEQFF. The chain uses TRBV12-3 or TRBV12-4 and TRBJ2-1; 8 bases line up with TRBD2. The CDR3 consists of 15 residues. Trimming cost V 6 bases and J 2 bases; bases outside gene matches: 6.

V usage is TRBV7-9 and J usage is TRBJ2-7; D possibly corresponds to TRBD1 (5 bases). Per the germline V gene, CDR1 is SEHNR and CDR2 is FQNEAQ (reference sequence). The CDR3 runs to 15 residues. Trimming left V 3 bases short and J 2 bases short, with 14 bases between. DNA of the CDR3: TGTGCCAGCAGCTTCCAGGACACGTCCCCCTACGAGCAGTACTTC. This gives the protein CASSFQDTSPYEQYF.